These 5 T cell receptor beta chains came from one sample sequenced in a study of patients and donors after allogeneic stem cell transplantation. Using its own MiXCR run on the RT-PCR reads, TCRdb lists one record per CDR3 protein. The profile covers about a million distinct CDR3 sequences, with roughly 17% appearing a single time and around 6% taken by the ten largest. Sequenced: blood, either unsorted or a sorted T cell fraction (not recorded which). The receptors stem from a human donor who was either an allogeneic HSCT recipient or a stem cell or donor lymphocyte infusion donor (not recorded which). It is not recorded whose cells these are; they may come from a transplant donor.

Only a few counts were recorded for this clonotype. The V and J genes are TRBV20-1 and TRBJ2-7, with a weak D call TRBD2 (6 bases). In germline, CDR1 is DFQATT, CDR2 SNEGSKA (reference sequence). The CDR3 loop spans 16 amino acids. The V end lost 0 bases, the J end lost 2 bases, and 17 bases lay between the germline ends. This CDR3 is CSARDPRAGSAYEQYF. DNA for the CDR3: TGCAGTGCTAGAGATCCGCGGGCGGGATCAGCCTACGAGCAGTACTTC.

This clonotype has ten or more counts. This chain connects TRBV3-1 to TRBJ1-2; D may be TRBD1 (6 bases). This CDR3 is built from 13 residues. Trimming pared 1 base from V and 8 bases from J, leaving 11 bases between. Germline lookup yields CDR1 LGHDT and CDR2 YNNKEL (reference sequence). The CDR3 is CASSQGGGGGYTF. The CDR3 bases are TGTGCCAGCAGCCAAGGGGGCGGGGGCGGCTACACCTTC.

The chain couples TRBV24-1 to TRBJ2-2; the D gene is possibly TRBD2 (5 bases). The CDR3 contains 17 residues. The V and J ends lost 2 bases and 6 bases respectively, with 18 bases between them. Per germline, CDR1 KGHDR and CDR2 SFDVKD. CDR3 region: CATSDSGSGGLAGELFF. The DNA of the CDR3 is TGTGCCACCAGTGATTCCGGGTCCGGAGGATTGGCCGGGGAGCTGTTTTTT.

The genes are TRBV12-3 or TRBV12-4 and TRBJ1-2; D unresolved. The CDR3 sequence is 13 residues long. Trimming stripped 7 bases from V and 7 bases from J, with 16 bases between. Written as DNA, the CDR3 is TGTGCCAGCACCGTCCGGAGGATCGGTGGCTACACCTTC. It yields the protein CASTVRRIGGYTF.

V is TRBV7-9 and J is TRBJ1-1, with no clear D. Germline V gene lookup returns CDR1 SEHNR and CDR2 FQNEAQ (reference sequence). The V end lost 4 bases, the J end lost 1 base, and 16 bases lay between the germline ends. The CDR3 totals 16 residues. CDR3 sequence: CASSSEPKTSNTEAFF. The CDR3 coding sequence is TGTGCCAGCAGCTCTGAGCCTAAGACCTCGAACACTGAAGCTTTCTTT. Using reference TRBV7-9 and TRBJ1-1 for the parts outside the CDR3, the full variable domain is DTGVSQNPRHKITKRGQNVTFRCDPISEHNRLYWYRQTLGQGPEFLTYFQNEAQLEKSRLLSDRFSAERPKGSFSTLEIQRTEQGDSAMYLCASSSEPKTSNTEAFFGQGTRLTVV.